This entry lists 3 T cell receptor beta chains sequenced from one sample in a study of T cell responses to AZD1222 COVID-19 vaccine (dated by TCRdb to the early 2020s). Libraries were made using the immunoSEQ multiplex PCR assay. The table was pulled from immuneACCESS by TCRdb, which kept in-frame rearrangements only. Such tables lose some clones; where checked, under half of the loss comes from unresolved V genes, and the rest has no known cause. The sample table contains 110,000 or so clones; only one count was recorded for approximately 89% of them. The ten largest clones capture around 3.3% of the sample. The meaning of the sample's time point label: baseline before first vaccination. The treatment or condition label, read with the paper, signifies: meningococcal conjugate vaccine given as trial control. The sequencing used peripheral blood, collected on day 0 of MenACWY control vaccination. The receptors were sampled from an adult in good health.

The gene calls are TRBV7-2 and TRBJ1-4, with 7 bases matching TRBD1. Looked up from germline, CDR1 is SGHTA and CDR2 is FQGNSA. The CDR3 has 14 amino acids. With 1 base clipped from V and 8 bases from J, the junction kept 4 bases outside the gene matches. CDR3 in amino acids: CASSLEGGREKLFF. CDR3 coding DNA: TGTGCCAGCAGCTTAGAAGGGGGCCGGGAAAAACTGTTTTTT. The variable domain in full, with the rest retrieved from reference TRBV7-2 and TRBJ1-4, is GAGVSQSPSNKVTEKGKDVELRCDPISGHTALYWYRQSLGQGLEFLIYFQGNSAPDKSGLPSDRFSAERTGGSVSTLTIQRTQQEDSAVYLCASSLEGGREKLFFGSGTQLSVL.

The rearrangement links TRBV5-1 to TRBJ2-7; 11 bases align to TRBD2. V lost 4 bases and J lost 3; bases outside the gene matches: 12. CDR3 length: 17 amino acids. Looked up from germline, CDR1 is SGHRS and CDR2 is YFSETQ. CDR3 amino acids: CASSTSLAGEFLYEQYF. The DNA of the CDR3 is TGCGCCAGCAGCACGTCACTAGCGGGGGAGTTCCTCTACGAGCAGTACTTC.

This chain uses TRBV6-6 with TRBJ2-1; weak D call: TRBD2 (5 bases). The CDR3 is made up of 13 amino acids. V was pared by 4 bases and J by 6 bases, with 10 bases between. CDR1 and CDR2 from the germline V gene are MNHNY and SVGAGI (reference sequence). The CDR3 spells CASSFGRGNEQFF. The CDR3 bases are TGTGCCAGCAGTTTCGGACGGGGCAATGAGCAGTTCTTC.